The clone carrying this T cell receptor beta chain was picked up many times. The antigen is unknown. TCRdb independently ran MiXCR on the reads; one entry per CDR3 protein. Altogether 900,000 to 950,000 distinct CDR3 sequences are present, roughly a third being singletons, with the ten largest covering 13%. Germline loops: CDR1 SGHVS, CDR2 FNYEAQ. The CDR3 totals 16 residues. V dropped 4 bases and J dropped 1 base, with 17 bases sitting between them. The sample comes from a study of T cell repertoires in cytomegalovirus infection. Study-level information: Recently identified HLA-C-restricted CMV epitopes were among the peptides used. Both a matching HLA type and CMV infection were indicated by public TCR beta signatures. Study outcomes and limitations: Cumulative frequency of public TCR beta families picked out carriers of CMV plus the relevant HLA. Ex vivo responses were dominated by HLA-C-restricted CMV-specific TCR beta clonotypes.

The sequence came from a human donor in good health (CMV status not recorded). Some clones in this sample may be carry-over from other donors' samples. The chain couples TRBV7-6 to TRBJ2-7; D is perhaps TRBD1 (5 bases). This sample comprised cultured CD8+ T cells from PBMCs, obtained from culture after CMV antigen stimulation. The CDR3 nucleotides are TGTGCCAGCAGCTATCTCGCCGACGCAGGGTCCTACGAGCAGTACTTC. This gives the protein CASSYLADAGSYEQYF.